This paragraph covers one TCR beta chain sequence. This sample stems from a study of ipilimumab plus nivolumab after autologous stem cell transplantation. Germline CDR1 is SGDLS and CDR2 is YYNGEE. Trimming removed 0 bases from V and 7 bases from J, with 8 bases in between. The length of the CDR3 is 12 residues. The data were produced by immunoSEQ multiplex PCR, yet TCRdb's version contains in-frame clones alone and is incomplete. The table shows roughly 12,000 clones, with about 77% occurring only once. The receptor was derived from a male donor with multiple myeloma. The sample here was PBMCs, taken in a trial of ipilimumab plus nivolumab as post-transplant consolidation. This chain connects TRBV9 to TRBJ2-7; D remains unclear. CDR3 in DNA: TGTGCCAGCAGCGTAGGTGGTGCGGAGCAGTACTTC. It encodes CASSVGGAEQYF.